These 9 T cell receptor beta chains originate from one sample sequenced in a study of patients and donors after allogeneic stem cell transplantation. TCRdb re-called the RT-PCR reads with MiXCR, one entry per CDR3 protein. The repertoire holds approximately 60,000 distinct CDR3 sequences, with less than 15% as singletons. Input material: blood, either unsorted or a sorted T cell fraction (not recorded which). The receptor source for this set is a human donor who was either an allogeneic HSCT recipient or a stem cell or donor lymphocyte infusion donor (not recorded which). It is not recorded whose cells these are; they may come from a transplant donor.

The chain is built from TRBV28 and TRBJ2-7, with 10 positions matching TRBD2. The germline gives CDR1 MDHEN, CDR2 SYDVKM. V shed 3 bases, J shed 3 bases, and the junction held 5 bases outside the gene matches. The length of the CDR3 is 15 residues. CDR3 in amino acids: CASSFQREGIYEQYF. As DNA, the CDR3 is TGTGCCAGCAGTTTTCAGCGGGAGGGGATCTACGAGCAGTACTTC.

With respect to this clonotype: A much larger clone lies one base from this, so it may be a read error. This chain joins TRBV7-6 and TRBJ1-1; TRBD1 is a possible D gene (6 bases). Germline V gene data show CDR1 as SGHVS and CDR2 as FNYEAQ. CDR3 length equals 13 residues. This chain's CDR3 is CTSSSGVNTEAFF. As DNA, the CDR3 is TGTACCAGCAGCTCAGGGGTGAACACTGAAGCTTTCTTT.

In this sample, this clonotype turned up a few times. The rearrangement uses TRBV20-1 and TRBJ2-1; 10 bases match TRBD2. Germline V gene sequence: CDR1 DFQATT, CDR2 SNEGSKA (reference sequence). Germline trimming cut 3 bases from V and 1 base from J; bases unmatched to any gene: 9. The CDR3 totals 17 residues. In DNA form, the CDR3 reads TGCAGTGCTAGCAACTTACTAGCGGGGCATTCCTACAATGAGCAGTTCTTC. This codes for CSASNLLAGHSYNEQFF.

The rearrangement links TRBV7-9 to TRBJ2-7; 7 bases map to TRBD2. Germline CDR1 reads SEHNR; CDR2 reads FQNEAQ (reference sequence). V lost 0 bases, J lost 0 bases, and 11 bases stayed unmatched. The CDR3 extends over 18 amino acids. The CDR3 DNA sequence: TGTGCCAGCAGCTTAGCGCCCACACGTAGCGGGTTCTCCTACGAGCAGTACTTC. This codes for CASSLAPTRSGFSYEQYF.

This clonotype has just a few counts. The gene calls are TRBV6-5 and TRBJ2-1, with D possibly being TRBD1 (6 bases). The CDR3 has 14 amino acids. Germline CDR1 and CDR2: MNHEY and SVGAGI. V gave up 2 bases and J gave up 3 bases, with 8 bases separating them. CDR3 amino acids: CASSYLTGYNEQFF. Written as DNA, the CDR3 is TGTGCCAGCAGTTACCTGACAGGCTACAATGAGCAGTTCTTC.

The chain joins TRBV7-2 to TRBJ2-1; D unclear. CDR1 SGHTA and CDR2 FQGNSA come from the germline V gene. Trimming stripped 5 bases from V and 10 bases from J, with 9 bases between. The CDR3 extends over 11 amino acids. The CDR3: CASSPGQEQFF. CDR3 nucleotide sequence: TGTGCCAGCAGCCCTGGGCAGGAGCAGTTCTTC.

This clonotype was detected ten times or more. The chain combines TRBV29-1 with TRBJ1-2; 8 bases align to TRBD1. Germline V gives CDR1 SQVTM, CDR2 ANQGSEA. V was pared by 6 bases and J by 4 bases, with 7 bases of the junction left unmatched. The CDR3 is made up of 13 amino acids. The CDR3 loop is CSVSRGLGYGYTF. The DNA of the CDR3 is TGCAGCGTGAGCAGGGGGCTAGGCTATGGCTACACCTTC.

This clonotype came up a few times. The chain combines TRBV7-2 with TRBJ2-5, with 7 bases fitting TRBD1. Unmatched junction bases numbered 7, after V lost 3 bases and J lost 6 bases. CDR1 is SGHTA, CDR2 FQGNSA, per germline. The CDR3 is 14 residues long. CDR3 amino acids: CASSFQGVEKTQYF. The DNA for the CDR3 is TGTGCCAGCAGCTTTCAGGGGGTAGAGAAGACCCAGTACTTC.

The chain couples TRBV20-1 to TRBJ2-1, with 10 positions matching TRBD1. With 5 bases clipped from V and 2 bases from J, the junction kept 9 bases outside the gene matches. The CDR3 has 16 residues. The germline V gene has CDR1 DFQATT and CDR2 SNEGSKA (reference sequence). The CDR3 DNA reads as TGCAGTGCTTTGACCGGGACAGGGGACACCTACAATGAGCAGTTCTTC. Amino acid sequence: CSALTGTGDTYNEQFF.